A single sample is the source of the 22 T cell receptor beta chains below, sequenced in a study of blood T cells in healthy people across ages. For the second PCR, which ran for about 7 to 12 cycles, a sample-barcoded 5' primer and a J-beta primer mix were used. TCRdb reprocessed the 5' RACE reads with MiXCR, giving one entry per CDR3 protein. Among 450,000 to 650,000 distinct CDR3 sequences listed, around 24% were seen once. In addition, the sample was reused for a study of T cells of mothers and their children.

The sample taken for sequencing was blood. The receptor set was obtained from a boy aged 5-17 years in good health.

This chain joins TRBV4-2 and TRBJ2-7; 11 bases are shared with TRBD2. The CDR3 spans 16 residues. Germline-derived CDR1 and CDR2 are LGHNA and YNFKEQ. Trimming took 4 bases from V and 2 from J; bases not matched to a gene: 7. CDR3 DNA sequence: TGTGCCAGCAGCCCACACACTAGCGGGAGTGCCTACGAGCAGTACTTC. As protein: CASSPHTSGSAYEQYF.

The chain combines TRBV9 with TRBJ1-1; maybe TRBD1 (5 bases). V dropped 2 bases and J dropped 1 base, with 9 bases sitting between them. This CDR3 has 14 amino acids. Germline CDR1 SGDLS, CDR2 YYNGEE. The CDR3 coding sequence is TGTGCCAGCAGCGTTTCCGGACAGAACACTGAAGCTTTCTTT. The encoded protein is CASSVSGQNTEAFF.

The chain joins TRBV6-5 to TRBJ1-2; D is unclear. V dropped 0 bases and J dropped 3 bases, with 11 bases sitting between them. The CDR3 runs 15 residues. Germline lookup yields CDR1 MNHEY and CDR2 SVGAGI. The chain's CDR3 is CASSYSVTVDYGYTF. The CDR3 DNA is TGTGCCAGCAGTTACTCAGTAACAGTAGACTATGGCTACACCTTC.

This clonotype appeared many times. The CDR3 nucleotides read TGTGCCAGCAGGGAAAGGGAGGTCTACGAGCAGTACTTC. Protein sequence: CASREREVYEQYF. The V gene is TRBV6-6, the J gene TRBJ2-7, with D tentatively TRBD2 (6 bases). The germline CDR1 and CDR2 sequences are MNHNY and SVGAGI (reference sequence). The V end was cut by 6 bases, the J end by 3 bases, with 12 bases between. The CDR3 loop spans 13 amino acids.

The J gene is TRBJ2-5, the V gene TRBV12-3 or TRBV12-4; 10 nucleotides align to TRBD2. This CDR3 contains 15 residues. V dropped 6 bases and J dropped 1; count of bases not matched to a gene: 5. The DNA for the CDR3 is TGTGCCAGCAGGGCACTAGCGGGATTCCAAGAGACCCAGTACTTC. As protein: CASRALAGFQETQYF.

This chain joins TRBV29-1 and TRBJ2-5; weak D call: TRBD2 (6 bases). The J call could be wrong; TRBJ2-7 is a better fit for the DNA end. Germline V gene data show CDR1 as SQVTM and CDR2 as ANQGSEA. The CDR3 extends over 13 amino acids. The DNA for the CDR3 is TGCAGCGTGGAGGGACTCACCGCCTACGAGCAGTACTTC. Its protein is CSVEGLTAYEQYF.

The J gene is TRBJ2-5, the V gene TRBV7-9, with D perhaps TRBD1 or TRBD2 (6 bases each). Germline values: CDR1 SEHNR, CDR2 FQNEAQ (reference sequence). This CDR3 has 14 amino acids. Trimming cost V 5 bases and J 4 bases, with 14 bases left between them. As DNA, the CDR3 is TGTGCCAGCAGCAAGGATGGGGGGCGAGAGACCCAGTACTTC. Translated, it gives CASSKDGGRETQYF.

Of note for this clonotype: The conserved closing phenylalanine or tryptophan is absent in this CDR3, likely reflecting a read error. This chain joins TRBV28 and TRBJ2-2; D remains unclear. Germline CDR1 reads MDHEN; CDR2 reads SYDVKM. The germline V and J ends were trimmed by 4 bases and 4 bases, with 10 bases remaining between them. The CDR3 is 14 amino acids. The CDR3 here is CASSSILGTGELFS. Written as DNA, the CDR3 is TGTGCCAGCAGTTCTATCCTGGGCACCGGGGAGCTGTTTTCT.

This clonotype was counted only a few times. The chain uses TRBV20-1 and TRBJ2-3; D gene unclear. The V and J ends lost 6 bases and 3 bases respectively, with 10 bases between them. Germline-derived CDR1 and CDR2 are DFQATT and SNEGSKA (reference sequence). The CDR3 has 12 amino acids. This chain's CDR3 is CSATSQTDTQYF. The CDR3 coding sequence is TGCAGTGCCACGTCCCAGACAGATACGCAGTATTTT.

This clonotype occurred many times. The genes are TRBV5-1 and TRBJ2-5; TRBD1 aligns across 9 bases. Gene TRBJ2-7 matches the end of the DNA better, so the J call may be wrong. The CDR3 covers 13 residues. Looked up from germline, CDR1 is SGHRS and CDR2 is YFSETQ. The CDR3 sequence is CASSLGTGSEQYF. As DNA, the CDR3 is TGCGCCAGCAGCCTGGGGACAGGGAGCGAGCAGTACTTC.

The rearrangement joins TRBV2 to TRBJ1-5, with D possibly being TRBD1 (5 bases). The CDR3 loop spans 14 amino acids. Germline V gene lookup returns CDR1 SNHLY and CDR2 FYNNEI. The V and J ends lost 6 bases and 5 bases respectively, with 14 bases between them. The CDR3 is CASSGTYVYQPQHF. In DNA form, the CDR3 reads TGTGCCAGCAGCGGGACGTACGTTTATCAGCCCCAGCATTTT.

To note about this clonotype: The junction and the germline gene differ at one end; a read error may be behind it. The rearrangement links TRBV5-6 to TRBJ2-5; D may be TRBD1 (5 bases). This CDR3 spans 14 amino acids. CDR1 SGHDT and CDR2 YYEEEE come from the germline V gene. The CDR3 spells CSSSLGLGRETQYF. In DNA, the CDR3 is TGTTCCAGCAGCTTAGGTTTGGGGCGAGAGACCCAGTACTTC.

This clonotype was seen a few times. The chain combines TRBV4-1 with TRBJ2-6, with a tentative D call TRBD2 (6 bases). V lost 0 bases, J lost 6 bases, and 15 bases lay in between. Germline CDR1 MGHRA, CDR2 YSYEKL. CDR3 length: 17 residues. CDR3 protein: CASSQEGGASLANVLTF. The CDR3 bases are TGCGCCAGCAGCCAAGAAGGCGGGGCTTCTCTGGCCAACGTCCTGACTTTC.

The table lists this clonotype with a few counts. The chain employs TRBV7-3 and TRBJ2-1, with D possibly matching TRBD1 (6 bases). The CDR3 is made up of 15 amino acids. V was trimmed by 5 bases and J by 5 bases, leaving 16 bases between them. Looked up from germline, CDR1 is SGHTA and CDR2 is FQGTGA. The CDR3: CASSQGLRDDNEQFF. CDR3 in DNA: TGTGCCAGCAGCCAGGGGCTACGGGACGACAATGAGCAGTTCTTC.

The chain employs TRBV5-1 and TRBJ2-5, with TRBD1 identical over 9 bases. Germline V gives CDR1 SGHRS, CDR2 YFSETQ. J lost 2 bases, V lost 3 bases, and 5 bases had no gene match. The CDR3 runs 15 residues. The CDR3 region is CASSWRDRDQETQYF. As DNA, the CDR3 is TGCGCCAGCAGCTGGAGGGACAGGGATCAAGAGACCCAGTACTTC.

The chain combines TRBV4-1 with TRBJ1-5; D is unresolved. The germline CDR1 and CDR2 sequences are MGHRA and YSYEKL. CDR3 size: 15 residues. With 0 bases removed from V and 0 bases from J, the gap between germline ends came to 6 bases. CDR3 DNA sequence: TGCGCCAGCAGCCAAGAGTCAGGTAGCAATCAGCCCCAGCATTTT. It is translated as CASSQESGSNQPQHF.

The genes are TRBV9 and TRBJ2-7, with TRBD1 matching 7 bases. CDR1 SGDLS and CDR2 YYNGEE come from the germline V gene. The CDR3 totals 14 residues. V was clipped by 4 bases and J by 2 bases; unmatched bases: 6. The CDR3 is CASSPTGSPYEQYF. The CDR3, as DNA: TGTGCCAGCAGCCCGACAGGGTCCCCCTACGAGCAGTACTTC.

J is TRBJ2-3 and V is TRBV20-1; no definite D call. The germline CDR1 and CDR2 sequences are DFQATT and SNEGSKA (reference sequence). V was clipped by 1 base and J by 3 bases, with 11 bases between them. This CDR3 region has 14 residues. CDR3 sequence reads: CSARVFADTDTQYF. CDR3 bases: TGCAGTGCTAGAGTTTTTGCGGATACAGATACGCAGTATTTT.

This clonotype was picked up a small number of times. The chain is built from TRBV14 and TRBJ1-1; D not resolved. V was trimmed by 4 bases and J by 3 bases, leaving 15 bases between them. The CDR3 runs 15 residues. Germline V gene lookup returns CDR1 SGHDN and CDR2 FVKESK. In DNA, the CDR3 is TGTGCCAGCAGCCCTCTTTTCCGGGGAGACACTGAAGCTTTCTTT. Its translation: CASSPLFRGDTEAFF.

The chain combines TRBV7-2 with TRBJ2-1; TRBD2 matches 13 bases. V was clipped by 7 bases and J by 4 bases; unmatched bases: 4. The CDR3 covers 15 residues. The germline V gene has CDR1 SGHTA and CDR2 FQGNSA. The CDR3 region has the DNA TGTGCCAGCATCCCGGGACTAGCGGGGTACAATGAGCAGTTCTTC. Protein: CASIPGLAGYNEQFF.

This clonotype was seen a few times. The V and J genes are TRBV5-6 and TRBJ1-2; 7 bases are a match to TRBD1. There are 18 residues in the CDR3. V dropped 0 bases and J dropped 5; count of bases not matched to a gene: 16. Germline V gene sequence: CDR1 SGHDT, CDR2 YYEEEE. CDR3 amino acids: CASSLAGDSLPNWYGYTF. The CDR3 DNA follows: TGTGCCAGCAGCTTGGCGGGGGACAGCCTCCCTAACTGGTATGGCTACACCTTC.

This clonotype was observed a handful of times. The V call is TRBV12-3 or TRBV12-4, the J call TRBJ2-1; TRBD2 matches 11 bases. The CDR3 covers 15 residues. The junction had 5 bases not matched to a gene; V was cut back by 3 bases and J by 7 bases. CDR3 loop: CASSFTSGSGNEQFF. CDR3 sequence (DNA): TGTGCCAGCAGTTTTACTAGCGGGAGCGGTAATGAGCAGTTCTTC.